The clone carrying this T cell receptor (beta chain) was seen repeatedly, ten times or more. Its antigen is not known. TCRdb ran MiXCR on the 5' RACE reads and lists one entry per CDR3 protein. Of more than 400,000 distinct CDR3 sequences listed, roughly 5.3% are singletons. This record comes from a study of CD8 T cells in ankylosing spondylitis. The germline V and J ends were trimmed by 5 bases and 5 bases, with 13 bases remaining between them. Germline CDR1 SGHVS, CDR2 FQNEAQ. CDR3 length: 15 residues. Points from the study as a whole: About 8 highly homologous variants made up a TCR beta motif, and this motif appeared characteristic of ankylosing spondylitis blood.

Sample: blood, either unsorted or a sorted T cell fraction (not recorded which). The chain couples TRBV7-8 to TRBJ1-6; D unresolved. This TCR was recovered from a male donor with ankylosing spondylitis. CDR3 in amino acids: CASSPRGPNNSPLHF. In nucleotides, the CDR3 is TGTGCCAGCAGCCCCCGGGGTCCCAATAATTCACCCCTCCACTTT.